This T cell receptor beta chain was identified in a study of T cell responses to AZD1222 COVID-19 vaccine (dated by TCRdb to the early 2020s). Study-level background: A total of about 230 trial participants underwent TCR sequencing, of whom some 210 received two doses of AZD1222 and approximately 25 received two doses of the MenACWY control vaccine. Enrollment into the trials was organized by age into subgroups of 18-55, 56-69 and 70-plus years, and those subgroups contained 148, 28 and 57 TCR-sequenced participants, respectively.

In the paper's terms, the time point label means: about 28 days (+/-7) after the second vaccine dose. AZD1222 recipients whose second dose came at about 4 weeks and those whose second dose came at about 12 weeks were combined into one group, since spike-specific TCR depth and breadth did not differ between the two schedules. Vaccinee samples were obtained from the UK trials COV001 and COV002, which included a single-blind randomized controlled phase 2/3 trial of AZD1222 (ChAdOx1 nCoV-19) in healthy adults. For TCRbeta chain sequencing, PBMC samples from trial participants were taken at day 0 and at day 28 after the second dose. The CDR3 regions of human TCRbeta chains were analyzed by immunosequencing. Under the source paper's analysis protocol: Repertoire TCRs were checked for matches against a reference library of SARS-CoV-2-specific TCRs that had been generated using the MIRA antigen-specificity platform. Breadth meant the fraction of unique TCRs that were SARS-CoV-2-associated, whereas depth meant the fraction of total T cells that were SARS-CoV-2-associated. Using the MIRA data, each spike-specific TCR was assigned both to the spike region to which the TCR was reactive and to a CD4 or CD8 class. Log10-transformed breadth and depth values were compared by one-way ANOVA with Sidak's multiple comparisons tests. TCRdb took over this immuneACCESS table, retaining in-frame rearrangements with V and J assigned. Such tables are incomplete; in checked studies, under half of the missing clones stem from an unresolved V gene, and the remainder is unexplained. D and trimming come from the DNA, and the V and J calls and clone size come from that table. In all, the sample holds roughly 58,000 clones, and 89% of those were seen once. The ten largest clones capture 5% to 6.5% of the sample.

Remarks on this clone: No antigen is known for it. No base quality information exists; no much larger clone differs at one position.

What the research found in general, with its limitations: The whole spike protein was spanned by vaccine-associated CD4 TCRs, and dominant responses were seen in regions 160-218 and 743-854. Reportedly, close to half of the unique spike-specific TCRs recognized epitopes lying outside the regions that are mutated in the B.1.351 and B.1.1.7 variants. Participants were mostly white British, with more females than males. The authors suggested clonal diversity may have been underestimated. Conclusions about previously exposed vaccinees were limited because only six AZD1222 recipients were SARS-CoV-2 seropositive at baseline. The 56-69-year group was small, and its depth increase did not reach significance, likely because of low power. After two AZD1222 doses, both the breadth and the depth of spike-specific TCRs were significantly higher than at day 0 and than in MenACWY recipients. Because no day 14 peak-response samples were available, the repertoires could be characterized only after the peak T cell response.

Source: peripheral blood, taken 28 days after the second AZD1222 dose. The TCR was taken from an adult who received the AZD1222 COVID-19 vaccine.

In nucleotide form, the sequence is TGTGCCACCAGCAGAGCAGGACTAGCGGGACCCTACAATGAGCAGTTCTTC. Translated, it reads CATSRAGLAGPYNEQFF. The chain is assembled from TRBV15 and TRBJ2-1; 12 central nucleotides agree with TRBD2. Reading the germline V gene (reference sequence) gives CDR1 LNHNV and CDR2 YYDKDF. There are 17 amino acids in the CDR3, from cysteine to phenylalanine inclusive. The DNA shown is the 51-base CDR3, in frame from base 1. At the junction V is shortened by 1 base and J by 2 bases; bases outside the gene matches: 3.